This is a list of T cell receptor beta chains from one sample in a study of blood T cell repertoires in COVID-19. Some clones are missing from TCRdb's copy, which holds only in-frame ones; the method was immunoSEQ multiplex PCR. Among around 250,000 clones listed, around 84% were seen once. The sample consisted of peripheral blood. These receptors came from a woman aged 18-30 years with acute or convalescent COVID-19. Both conserved end residues are part of each CDR3. Each record gives: J gene, clone size, D gene, V gene, CDR3 protein, CDR3 DNA. The D gene is left open where the match is weak. Rows may omit the clone size; those that give it use once, few, many or a size class.

J gene: TRBJ2-7; clone size: once; D gene: .; V gene: TRBV5-1; CDR3 protein: CASSPRTDYEQYF; CDR3 DNA: TGCGCCAGCAGCCCACGGACAGACTACGAGCAGTACTTC
J gene: TRBJ2-1; clone size: .; D gene: .; V gene: TRBV28; CDR3 protein: CASSLEGVSYNEQFF; CDR3 DNA: TGTGCCAGCAGTTTAGAGGGGGTCTCCTACAATGAGCAGTTCTTC
J gene: TRBJ2-5; clone size: .; D gene: TRBD2; V gene: TRBV7-2; CDR3 protein: CASSPGLALETQYF; CDR3 DNA: TGTGCCAGCAGCCCGGGACTAGCGTTAGAGACCCAGTACTTC
J gene: TRBJ1-1; clone size: .; D gene: .; V gene: TRBV19; CDR3 protein: CASSIDLWEMNTEAFF; CDR3 DNA: TGTGCCAGTAGTATAGATCTATGGGAGATGAACACTGAAGCTTTCTTT
J gene: TRBJ1-2; clone size: .; D gene: TRBD1; V gene: TRBV27; CDR3 protein: CASSFGTGSYGYTF; CDR3 DNA: TGTGCCAGCAGTTTCGGGACAGGGTCCTATGGCTACACCTTC
J gene: TRBJ2-6; clone size: .; D gene: TRBD1; V gene: TRBV7-8; CDR3 protein: CASSLAARGQSLSSGANVLTF; CDR3 DNA: TGTGCCAGCAGCTTAGCTGCCCGGGGACAGTCCTTGAGCTCTGGGGCCAACGTCCTGACTTTC
J gene: TRBJ2-7; clone size: .; D gene: TRBD2; V gene: TRBV5-6; CDR3 protein: CASRQIGLAGGYEQYF; CDR3 DNA: TGTGCCAGCAGACAGATAGGGCTAGCGGGAGGCTACGAGCAGTACTTC
J gene: TRBJ2-1; clone size: .; D gene: TRBD2; V gene: TRBV11-2; CDR3 protein: CASRGLAGGPYNEQFF; CDR3 DNA: TGTGCCAGCAGGGGACTAGCGGGAGGGCCCTACAATGAGCAGTTCTTC
J gene: TRBJ2-7; clone size: once; D gene: TRBD2; V gene: TRBV12-3/TRBV12-4; CDR3 protein: CASRPAGSYEQYF; CDR3 DNA: TGTGCCAGCAGACCAGCGGGATCTTACGAGCAGTACTTC
J gene: TRBJ1-5; clone size: .; D gene: TRBD1; V gene: TRBV6-1; CDR3 protein: CASSVSTGGVGNQPQHF; CDR3 DNA: TGTGCCAGCAGTGTATCAACAGGGGGCGTGGGCAATCAGCCCCAGCATTTT
J gene: TRBJ2-4; clone size: .; D gene: TRBD2; V gene: TRBV30; CDR3 protein: CAWSVKLREREWPKNIQYF; CDR3 DNA: TGTGCCTGGAGTGTCAAATTAAGGGAGCGGGAGTGGCCCAAAAACATTCAGTACTTC
J gene: TRBJ2-2; clone size: few; D gene: .; V gene: TRBV14; CDR3 protein: CASSHIVPRGFNTGELFF; CDR3 DNA: TGTGCCAGCAGCCATATCGTCCCGAGGGGGTTCAACACCGGGGAGCTGTTTTTT
J gene: TRBJ1-2; clone size: .; D gene: .; V gene: TRBV6-6; CDR3 protein: CASSYEGRTYGYTF; CDR3 DNA: TGTGCCAGCAGCTACGAGGGGAGGACCTATGGCTACACCTTC
J gene: TRBJ2-3; clone size: .; D gene: .; V gene: TRBV5-4; CDR3 protein: CASSLASGIADTQYF; CDR3 DNA: TGTGCCAGCAGCTTGGCCTCGGGGATCGCAGATACGCAGTATTTT
J gene: TRBJ1-3; clone size: .; D gene: .; V gene: TRBV28; CDR3 protein: CASSLFGTGIGNTIYF; CDR3 DNA: TGTGCCAGCAGTTTATTTGGTACAGGGATTGGAAACACCATATATTTT
J gene: TRBJ1-6; clone size: .; D gene: .; V gene: TRBV7-3; CDR3 protein: CASSLTGVFSPLHF; CDR3 DNA: TGTGCCAGCAGCTTAACAGGGGTGTTTTCACCCCTCCACTTT
J gene: TRBJ1-5; clone size: .; D gene: TRBD1; V gene: TRBV6-5; CDR3 protein: CASSSGQGEQPQHF; CDR3 DNA: TGTGCCAGCAGTTCTGGACAGGGGGAACAGCCCCAGCATTTT
J gene: TRBJ1-6; clone size: .; D gene: .; V gene: TRBV12-5; CDR3 protein: CASGLAQSGSPLHF; CDR3 DNA: TGTGCTAGTGGTTTGGCCCAGTCAGGCTCACCCCTCCACTTT
J gene: TRBJ2-7; clone size: once; D gene: .; V gene: TRBV5-1; CDR3 protein: CASSRGSDSSYEQYF; CDR3 DNA: TGCGCCAGCAGCCGCGGCTCGGACAGCTCCTACGAGCAGTACTTC
J gene: TRBJ2-3; clone size: .; D gene: TRBD2; V gene: TRBV19; CDR3 protein: CASSGRTSGSKDTQYF; CDR3 DNA: TGTGCCAGTAGTGGAAGGACTAGCGGTAGCAAGGATACGCAGTATTTT
J gene: TRBJ1-6; clone size: .; D gene: TRBD1; V gene: TRBV5-1; CDR3 protein: CASSSDGQGTSPLHF; CDR3 DNA: TGCGCCAGCAGCTCGGATGGACAGGGGACTTCACCCCTCCACTTT
J gene: TRBJ2-1; clone size: .; D gene: TRBD1; V gene: TRBV6-5; CDR3 protein: CASSYQLQGTGEQFF; CDR3 DNA: TGTGCCAGCAGTTACCAGCTACAGGGGACGGGTGAGCAGTTCTTC
J gene: TRBJ2-4; clone size: .; D gene: TRBD2; V gene: TRBV6-6; CDR3 protein: CASSYLAGTAENIQYF; CDR3 DNA: TGTGCCAGCAGTTACCTAGCGGGAACAGCGGAAAACATTCAGTACTTC
J gene: TRBJ2-7; clone size: few; D gene: .; V gene: TRBV7-2; CDR3 protein: CASKGANGYEQYF; CDR3 DNA: TGTGCCAGCAAAGGAGCGAACGGCTACGAGCAGTACTTC
J gene: TRBJ2-3; clone size: .; D gene: .; V gene: TRBV6-4; CDR3 protein: CASSPRAGSTDTQYF; CDR3 DNA: TGTGCCAGCAGTCCGCGGGCAGGCAGCACAGATACGCAGTATTTT
J gene: TRBJ2-7; clone size: few; D gene: .; V gene: TRBV7-8; CDR3 protein: CASSFRGTLGGEYEQYF; CDR3 DNA: TGTGCCAGCAGCTTTCGGGGAACCCTGGGTGGAGAGTACGAGCAGTACTTC
J gene: TRBJ2-1; clone size: few; D gene: TRBD2; V gene: TRBV7-2; CDR3 protein: CASSLGGASGLEQFF; CDR3 DNA: TGTGCCAGCAGCTTAGGGGGGGCTAGCGGGCTTGAGCAGTTCTTC
J gene: TRBJ2-5; clone size: .; D gene: TRBD2; V gene: TRBV5-1; CDR3 protein: CASSSVVSGRATETQYF; CDR3 DNA: TGCGCCAGCAGCTCGGTCGTCTCCGGGAGGGCCACGGAGACCCAGTACTTC
J gene: TRBJ2-3; clone size: once; D gene: TRBD2; V gene: TRBV5-1; CDR3 protein: CASSSEGLALTDTQYF; CDR3 DNA: TGCGCCAGCAGCTCGGAGGGACTAGCGCTCACAGATACGCAGTATTTT
J gene: TRBJ2-5; clone size: .; D gene: TRBD2; V gene: TRBV28; CDR3 protein: CASSLGLAGVQETQYF; CDR3 DNA: TGTGCCAGCAGCCTAGGACTAGCGGGAGTTCAAGAGACCCAGTACTTC
J gene: TRBJ1-1; clone size: once; D gene: TRBD1; V gene: TRBV10-3; CDR3 protein: CAIRITGTANTEAFF; CDR3 DNA: TGTGCCATCAGAATAACCGGGACAGCAAACACTGAAGCTTTCTTT
J gene: TRBJ2-1; clone size: once; D gene: TRBD2; V gene: TRBV9; CDR3 protein: CASSGGLADYNEQFF; CDR3 DNA: TGTGCCAGCAGCGGAGGACTAGCGGACTACAATGAGCAGTTCTTC
J gene: TRBJ2-7; clone size: .; D gene: .; V gene: TRBV7-6; CDR3 protein: CASSLGGGRGYGAYEQYF; CDR3 DNA: TGTGCCAGCAGCTTAGGGGGGGGCAGGGGATACGGAGCCTACGAGCAGTACTTC
J gene: TRBJ1-6; clone size: .; D gene: .; V gene: TRBV18; CDR3 protein: CASSPQGGTRSPLHF; CDR3 DNA: TGTGCCAGCTCACCACAGGGGGGGACTCGATCACCCCTCCACTTT
J gene: TRBJ1-2; clone size: .; D gene: TRBD1; V gene: TRBV7-9; CDR3 protein: CASTRTGANYGYTF; CDR3 DNA: TGTGCCAGCACCCGGACAGGGGCTAACTATGGCTACACCTTC
J gene: TRBJ2-3; clone size: .; D gene: TRBD2; V gene: TRBV5-1; CDR3 protein: CASSLEAGGTDTQYF; CDR3 DNA: TGCGCCAGCAGCTTGGAGGCGGGAGGCACAGATACGCAGTATTTT
J gene: TRBJ1-1; clone size: .; D gene: TRBD1; V gene: TRBV18; CDR3 protein: CASSTGQGWTEAFF; CDR3 DNA: TGTGCCAGCTCAACCGGACAGGGGTGGACTGAAGCTTTCTTT
J gene: TRBJ1-5; clone size: .; D gene: .; V gene: TRBV4-3; CDR3 protein: CASSQSLASNQPQHF; CDR3 DNA: TGCGCCAGCAGCCAGAGCCTTGCTAGCAATCAGCCCCAGCATTTT
J gene: TRBJ2-1; clone size: .; D gene: TRBD2; V gene: TRBV2; CDR3 protein: CARTSGGGTYNEQFF; CDR3 DNA: TGTGCCAGAACGAGCGGGGGGGGAACCTACAATGAGCAGTTCTTC
J gene: TRBJ2-1; clone size: .; D gene: TRBD2; V gene: TRBV9; CDR3 protein: CASSASGRAVYNEQFF; CDR3 DNA: TGTGCCAGCAGCGCGAGCGGGAGGGCAGTCTACAATGAGCAGTTCTTC
J gene: TRBJ2-3; clone size: once; D gene: .; V gene: TRBV5-5; CDR3 protein: CASSLADLTDTQYF; CDR3 DNA: TGTGCCAGCAGCTTGGCGGACTTAACAGATACGCAGTATTTT
J gene: TRBJ1-2; clone size: .; D gene: .; V gene: TRBV5-4; CDR3 protein: CASSLAEAARYGYTF; CDR3 DNA: TGTGCCAGCAGCTTGGCAGAGGCAGCTCGCTATGGCTACACCTTC
J gene: TRBJ2-1; clone size: .; D gene: TRBD2; V gene: TRBV14; CDR3 protein: CASSTTSGKTYNEQFF; CDR3 DNA: TGTGCCAGCAGCACGACTAGCGGGAAGACTTACAATGAGCAGTTCTTC
J gene: TRBJ1-4; clone size: .; D gene: .; V gene: TRBV28; CDR3 protein: CASSLFGDLTNEKLFF; CDR3 DNA: TGTGCCAGCAGTTTATTCGGGGATTTAACTAATGAAAAACTGTTTTTT
J gene: TRBJ2-3; clone size: .; D gene: .; V gene: TRBV19; CDR3 protein: CASTESPPAGKTTTDTQYF; CDR3 DNA: TGTGCCAGTACCGAATCCCCACCCGCAGGGAAGACCACCACAGATACGCAGTATTTT
J gene: TRBJ2-1; clone size: .; D gene: .; V gene: TRBV7-9; CDR3 protein: CASKWGEGDNEQFF; CDR3 DNA: TGTGCCAGCAAATGGGGAGAGGGGGACAATGAGCAGTTCTTC
J gene: TRBJ1-1; clone size: few; D gene: .; V gene: TRBV28; CDR3 protein: CASSLGAGMAEAFF; CDR3 DNA: TGTGCCAGCAGTTTAGGGGCAGGGATGGCTGAAGCTTTCTTT